This T cell receptor (beta chain) was captured in a study of T cell repertoires in cytomegalovirus infection. TCRdb analysed the reads with MiXCR anew, one entry per CDR3 protein. Counted here are 750,000 to 900,000 distinct CDR3 sequences, 25% to 35% occurring once; the ten biggest clones make up around 13%. This clonotype was detected a few times. What it binds is not known. The length of the CDR3 is 16 residues. Germline loops: CDR1 MGHRA, CDR2 YSYEKL. V dropped 3 bases and J dropped 5 bases, with 19 bases sitting between them. The receptor was isolated from a human donor in good health (CMV status not recorded). Some clones in this sample may be carry-over from other donors' samples. The V and J genes are TRBV4-1 and TRBJ2-5; D could derive from TRBD1 or TRBD2 (6 bases each). The sample was cultured CD8+ T cells from PBMCs, taken from culture after CMV antigen stimulation. The CDR3 bases are TGCGCCAGCAGCCAGAGGGGGGTGGACCCCGACGAGACCCAGTACTTC. Translating it yields CASSQRGVDPDETQYF.